The T cell receptor beta chain described here comes from a study of blood T cell repertoires in COVID-19. Background on the study: In each case, the material was cDNA or gDNA derived from T cells, B-cell-depleted T cells, or PBMCs.

V shed 3 bases and J shed 8 bases, with 19 bases lying between them. The CDR3 runs 16 residues. In germline, CDR1 is KGHSH, CDR2 LQKENI. In the authors' methods: Reference gene primer amplification yielded estimated nucleated cell counts. Clones were read by immunoSEQ multiplex PCR, and TCRdb kept only the in-frame ones, dropping some. That table furnishes V, J and clone size, whereas the DNA furnished D and trimming. The sample shows nearly 80,000 clones, 75% to 95% of them seen only once. This clonotype was sampled from an elderly woman with acute or convalescent COVID-19. The sample was peripheral blood. The rearrangement uses TRBV18 and TRBJ1-4, with D maybe TRBD1 (5 bases). CDR3 sequence reads: CASSPRQSALNEKLFF. The CDR3 DNA follows: TGTGCCAGCTCACCCCGACAGTCGGCTCTGAACGAAAAACTGTTTTTT.